The 21 T cell receptor beta chains presented below share a single source sample, sequenced in a study of Graves' ophthalmopathy and Graves' hyperthyroidism. Using RNA transcripts, the TCR beta CDR3 regions were amplified. The authors performed first-round RT-PCR with HTBI primers and then a second-round multiplex PCR. TCRdb re-derived calls from the multiplex PCR reads in MiXCR, one entry per CDR3 protein. The sample consists of hundreds of thousands of distinct CDR3 sequences, approximately 40% of them appearing once. The sequenced material came from peripheral blood. These receptors all come from an adult man with Graves' ophthalmopathy.

This clonotype was observed a handful of times. V is TRBV16 and J is TRBJ1-5, with 7 positions matching TRBD1. CDR3 size: 15 residues. Trimming removed 0 bases from V and 7 bases from J; junction bases left unmatched: 6. In germline, CDR1 is KGHSY, CDR2 FQNENV. In nucleotides, the CDR3 is TGTGCCAGCAGCCAATCGGGGCAGGGGGAACAGCCCCAGCATTTT. Protein sequence: CASSQSGQGEQPQHF.

This clonotype was seen at least ten times. The J gene is TRBJ1-6, the V gene TRBV25-1, with D unresolved. V was pared by 4 bases and J by 7 bases, with 8 bases between. The CDR3 sequence is 13 residues long. The germline gives CDR1 MGHDK, CDR2 SYGVNS. CDR3 coding DNA: TGTGCCAGCAGTGGAACCCTCAATTCACCCCTCCACTTT. Translating it yields CASSGTLNSPLHF.

With respect to this clonotype: A read error may produce the germline difference seen at one junction end. The chain has TRBV27 and TRBJ1-1; D call uncertain. Looked up from germline, CDR1 is MNHEY and CDR2 is SMNVEV (reference sequence). This CDR3 has 11 residues. The CDR3, as DNA: TGTGCCAGCAGTGACTTAGCAGGAGCTTTCTTC. Residues: CASSDLAGAFF.

As to this clonotype: This CDR3 fails to terminate in the conserved phenylalanine or tryptophan, so it likely reflects a read error. No DNA is shown, since the ends of the CDR3 on it are uncertain; the CDR3 is the one TCRdb lists. The rearrangement joins TRBV7-9 to TRBJ1-4; the D call in the table, TRBD1, was not verified against the DNA. The CDR3 is 11 residues long, ends included. Germline V gene data show CDR1 as SEHNR and CDR2 as FQNEAQ (reference sequence). CDR3: CASSQAGTASY.

This chain links TRBV7-9 with TRBJ2-2, with a tentative D call TRBD1 (5 bases). The germline V and J ends were trimmed by 6 bases and 1 base, with 15 bases remaining between them. Germline assignment: CDR1 SEHNR and CDR2 FQNEAQ (reference sequence). The length of the CDR3 is 16 residues. CDR3 loop: CASSPPRTRNTGELFF. CDR3 DNA sequence: TGTGCCAGCAGTCCCCCCCGGACAAGGAACACCGGGGAGCTGTTTTTT.

The V gene is TRBV4-1, the J gene TRBJ2-5, with 9 bases aligning to TRBD1. The CDR3 has 16 residues. Germline V gene data show CDR1 as MGHRA and CDR2 as YSYEKL. J was trimmed by 5 bases and V by 1 base; bases with no gene match: 8. CDR3 sequence (DNA): TGCGCCAGCAGCCAAGGGACAGGGGACGGGATGGAGACCCAGTACTTC. Its translation: CASSQGTGDGMETQYF.

A few counts support this clonotype. J is TRBJ1-1 and V is TRBV20-1, with D tentatively TRBD1 (5 bases). The CDR3 has 14 amino acids. The germline V gene encodes CDR1 DFQATT and CDR2 SNEGSKA (reference sequence). The ends were cut back, 1 base at V and 2 bases at J, with 11 bases in the middle. CDR3 DNA: TGCAGTGCTAGAGTACCGACAGCAAACACTGAAGCTTTCTTT. Protein product: CSARVPTANTEAFF.

This clonotype was recorded many times. This chain links TRBV2 with TRBJ1-1; the D is unclear. Germline values: CDR1 SNHLY, CDR2 FYNNEI. The CDR3 extends over 15 amino acids. The V end was cut by 8 bases, the J end by 2 bases, with 18 bases between. The CDR3 DNA reads TGTGCCAGCTCACCACCAAGGAATACAAACACTGAAGCTTTCTTT. Amino acid sequence: CASSPPRNTNTEAFF.

This clonotype occurred a few times. V usage is TRBV6-5 and J usage is TRBJ2-5; D remains unclear. CDR3 size: 14 residues. From germline, CDR1 is MNHEY and CDR2 SVGAGI. Trimming removed 5 bases from V and 4 bases from J, with 14 bases in between. CDR3 nucleotides: TGTGCCAGCAGTGAAGCAAGGGTCAGAGAGACCCAGTACTTC. It is translated as CASSEARVRETQYF.

The table lists this clonotype with many counts. This rearrangement joins TRBV29-1 to TRBJ1-1, with D maybe TRBD1 (6 bases). The CDR3 spans 10 residues. Looked up from germline, CDR1 is SQVTM and CDR2 is ANQGSEA. V lost 2 bases and J 10 bases, leaving 8 bases between the germline ends. The CDR3 is CSVEWGRAFF. The CDR3 DNA reads as TGCAGCGTTGAATGGGGGCGAGCTTTCTTT.

This clonotype was observed at least ten times. The rearrangement uses TRBV15 and TRBJ2-7; TRBD1 aligns across 10 bases. This CDR3 comprises 14 residues. Germline CDR1 is LNHNV and CDR2 is YYDKDF (reference sequence). The trim removed 5 bases at V and 6 bases at J, leaving 7 bases unmatched. The CDR3 protein is CATSGLTGGGEQYF. CDR3 bases: TGTGCCACCAGCGGCCTGACAGGGGGCGGCGAGCAGTACTTC.

J is TRBJ1-5 and V is TRBV29-1; weak D call: TRBD1 (6 bases). With 4 bases removed from V and 0 bases from J, the gap between germline ends came to 13 bases. In germline, CDR1 is SQVTM, CDR2 ANQGSEA. The CDR3 sequence is 15 residues long. Here the CDR3 reads CSVGGRDTSNQPQHF. The CDR3 DNA is TGCAGCGTTGGCGGACGGGACACTAGCAATCAGCCCCAGCATTTT.

This clonotype was counted between two and nine times. The CDR3 sequence is CSARPPGTASSYEQYF. In nucleotides, the CDR3 is TGCAGTGCTAGACCTCCCGGGACCGCCAGCTCCTACGAGCAGTACTTC. The rearrangement joins TRBV20-1 to TRBJ2-7; D tentatively fits TRBD1 or TRBD2 (5 bases each). CDR3 size: 16 residues. V shed 2 bases and J shed 0 bases, with 17 bases lying between them. CDR1 and CDR2 from the germline V gene are DFQATT and SNEGSKA (reference sequence).

A note on this clonotype: The germline gene is not matched at one end of the junction; a read error may be the cause. The chain has TRBV10-2 and TRBJ2-7, with 7 positions matching TRBD1. The CDR3 contains 16 residues. Per germline, CDR1 WSHSY and CDR2 SAAADI. The CDR3 loop is CASSLEAGTVNYEQYF. The CDR3 bases are TGTGCCAGCAGCTTGGAAGCCGGGACAGTTAACTACGAGCAGTACTTC.

V gene TRBV25-1 combines with J gene TRBJ1-6; perhaps TRBD1 as D (5 bases). V shed 5 bases and J shed 8 bases, with 16 bases lying between them. The CDR3 consists of 15 residues. Germline V gives CDR1 MGHDK, CDR2 SYGVNS. The CDR3 loop reads CASSLVWGRDSPLHF. The CDR3 coding sequence is TGTGCCAGCAGTTTAGTATGGGGACGGGATTCACCCCTCCACTTT.

This clonotype was found a few times. The J gene is TRBJ2-7, the V gene TRBV29-1; TRBD2 aligns across 11 bases. Looked up from germline, CDR1 is SQVTM and CDR2 is ANQGSEA. J gave up 0 bases and V 5 bases, and 15 bases lay outside the gene matches. CDR3 length: 18 residues. CDR3: CSVYEGGTSGKISYEQYF. DNA of the CDR3: TGCAGCGTTTACGAGGGAGGGACTAGCGGTAAAATCTCCTACGAGCAGTACTTC.

This clonotype was detected ten times or more. The CDR3 spells CASSPRQGSPLHF. For the CDR3, the DNA is TGTGCCAGCAGCCCCCGACAGGGCTCACCCCTCCACTTT. This chain links TRBV7-9 with TRBJ1-6; TRBD1 aligns across 7 bases. The CDR3 spans 13 residues. The trim removed 5 bases at V and 10 bases at J, leaving 5 bases unmatched. Germline V CDR1 and CDR2: SEHNR, FQNEAQ (reference sequence).

The chain uses TRBV29-1 and TRBJ1-1; 10 nucleotides line up with TRBD1. Germline CDR1 and CDR2: SQVTM and ANQGSEA. Germline trimming cut 6 bases from V and 6 bases from J; bases unmatched to any gene: 4. This CDR3 contains 12 residues. CDR3 loop: CSVGQGLSEAFF. For the CDR3, the DNA is TGCAGCGTGGGACAGGGGTTATCTGAAGCTTTCTTT.

The rearrangement uses TRBV7-9 and TRBJ1-5; perhaps TRBD1 as D (5 bases). Germline V CDR1 and CDR2: SEHNR, FQNEAQ (reference sequence). Trimming took off 5 bases at V and 6 bases at J, with 14 bases between the two ends. The CDR3 length is 14 residues. The CDR3 sequence: CASSQGLATQPQHF. The CDR3 DNA reads TGTGCCAGCAGCCAGGGACTAGCGACTCAGCCCCAGCATTTT.

This clonotype was detected a few times. The genes are TRBV9 and TRBJ2-5, with D unclear. Trimming removed 2 bases from V and 5 bases from J, with 10 bases in between. The length of the CDR3 is 13 residues. Germline V gene data show CDR1 as SGDLS and CDR2 as YYNGEE. The DNA of the CDR3 is TGTGCCAGCAGCGTGGCGCCCCGGGAGACCCAGTACTTC. Translation gives CASSVAPRETQYF.

Points on this clonotype: Relative to the germline gene, one junction end is altered; a read error may explain this. This chain links TRBV24-1 with TRBJ2-7; 14 nucleotides line up with TRBD2. The DNA end lines up better with TRBJ2-1; the J call may be wrong. CDR3 size: 17 residues. Germline assignment: CDR1 KGHDR and CDR2 SFDVKD. The CDR3: CAISESKGTSGSGEQFF. As DNA, the CDR3 is TGTGCCATCAGTGAGTCGAAAGGGACTAGCGGGAGTGGTGAGCAGTTCTTC.